This TCR beta chain was observed in a study of OX40 agonist ivuxolimab in advanced cancers. The method was immunoSEQ multiplex PCR; TCRdb's version includes in-frame clones alone and lacks a portion of them. The data hold almost 70,000 clones, with over 60% observed a single time. Sequenced material: CD4+ or CD8+ T cells sorted from blood, taken in a trial of the OX40 agonist ivuxolimab. This clonotype was obtained from an adult with an advanced solid tumor such as melanoma, head and neck, liver or kidney cancer.

The CDR3 region has the DNA TGCGCCAGCAGCAGGGGAGATGGCTACACCTTC. The encoded protein is CASSRGDGYTF. This chain connects TRBV5-1 to TRBJ1-2; D is perhaps TRBD1 (5 bases). This CDR3 has 11 residues. Germline values: CDR1 SGHRS, CDR2 YFSETQ. V lost 4 bases and J 6 bases, leaving 7 bases between the germline ends.